This TCR beta chain appears in the sequencing data of a study of cytomegalovirus exposure and HLA in healthy donors. Study outcomes and limitations: Published work reported that the classifier diagnosed cytomegalovirus status with high specificity and sensitivity. Investigators reported approximately 170 TCR beta chains as tied to cytomegalovirus. In a later analysis, first-cohort TCR clusters were found to tend to co-occur in the approximately 120 validation repertoires.

Of note for this clone: Its antigen is not known.

A 120-subject validation cohort, separate from the approximately 610-subject first cohort, supplied the donors. The CDR3 has 14 amino acids. Trimming stripped 7 bases from V and 0 bases from J, with 10 bases between. Germline CDR1 SNHLY, CDR2 FYNNEI. Sequenced by immunoSEQ multiplex PCR; TCRdb stores in-frame clones only, minus some. The table lists 130,000 to 150,000 clones, about 86% of them singletons, with 7% to 9% in the top ten. The chain uses TRBV2 and TRBJ2-1; TRBD2 is a possible D gene (5 bases). This clonotype originated in a woman younger than 30 in good health and CMV-seropositive. What was sequenced was PBMCs. CDR3 loop: CASTEEVSYNEQFF. For the CDR3, the DNA is TGTGCCAGCACCGAGGAGGTCTCCTACAATGAGCAGTTCTTC.